This T cell receptor (beta chain) was recovered during a study of blood T cells in healthy people across ages. Remarks on this clonotype: A much larger clone differs by one base, so this may be a read error.

Alongside a J-beta primer mix, a sample-barcoded 5' primer served in a second PCR lasting about 7 to 11 cycles. A template-switch adaptor containing 12 random nucleotides labeled each cDNA molecule. MiXCR, applied by TCRdb to the 5' RACE reads, yields one record per CDR3 protein. Of fewer than 750,000 distinct CDR3 sequences in the sample, around 52% were seen once. There were healthy Caucasian individuals from Russia, aged roughly 6 to 90, serving as donors. The CDR3 runs to 14 residues. Looked up from germline, CDR1 is DFQATT and CDR2 is SNEGSKA (reference sequence). The J segment lost 11 bases and the V segment lost 6 bases, leaving 17 bases of the junction unmatched.

The origin of this receptor is a woman of 80 years or more in good health. Specimen: blood. This rearrangement joins TRBV20-1 to TRBJ2-5, with TRBD2 matching over 8 bases. The CDR3 nucleotides are TGCAGTGCCATTTCAACTAGCGGCCACAATGAGCAGTACTTC. Translating gives CSAISTSGHNEQYF.